This TCR beta chain was profiled in a study of control samples from healthy donors and cancer patients. V gave up 4 bases and J gave up 0 bases, with 8 bases separating them. The CDR3 has 14 residues. Germline V gives CDR1 KGHDR, CDR2 SFDVKD. TCRdb keeps only in-frame clones here, not all; method: immunoSEQ multiplex PCR. The sample lists about 86,000 clones; 85% to 95% were seen once. Sequenced input: blood. This clonotype was sampled from a woman aged 25 to 39 in good health. V gene TRBV24-1 combines with J gene TRBJ1-1, with no clear D. The CDR3, as DNA: TGTGCCACCAGTGACCCTAAGATGAACACTGAAGCTTTCTTT. As protein: CATSDPKMNTEAFF.